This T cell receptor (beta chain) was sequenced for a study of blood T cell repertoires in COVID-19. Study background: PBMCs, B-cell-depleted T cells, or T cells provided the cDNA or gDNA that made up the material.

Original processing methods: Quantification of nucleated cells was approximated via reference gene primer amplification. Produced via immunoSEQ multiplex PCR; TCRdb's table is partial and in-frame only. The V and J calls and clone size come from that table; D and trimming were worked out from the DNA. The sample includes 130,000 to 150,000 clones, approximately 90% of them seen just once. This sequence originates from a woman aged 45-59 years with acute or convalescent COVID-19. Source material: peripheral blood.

The CDR3 is CASSLRTSGTDTQYF. The CDR3 nucleotides are TGTGCCAGCAGTCTCCGGACTAGCGGCACAGATACGCAGTATTTT. This rearrangement joins TRBV7-3 to TRBJ2-3; 9 positions agree with TRBD2. CDR1 and CDR2 from the germline V gene are SGHTA and FQGTGA. There are 15 residues in the CDR3. V was pared by 6 bases and J by 1 base, with 5 bases of the junction left unmatched.